This T cell receptor beta chain was captured in a study of blood T cell repertoires in COVID-19 (dated by TCRdb to the early 2020s). About the full investigation: Collaborator samples came from the United States, Italy and Spain and covered acute and convalescent phases of COVID-19. The repertoires were made available in a free public database intended to serve as a resource for research on the immune response to SARS-CoV-2. The material from the prospective study consisted of cDNA or gDNA derived from T cells, B-cell-depleted T cells, or PBMCs. Deeply sampled blood TCRbeta repertoires from subjects exposed to, actively infected with, or recovered from COVID-19 were included in the dataset. Samples were obtained from the ongoing ImmuneRACE study (first 160 participants) and from about 1,300 subjects provided by 6 global collaborators. Where available, HLA class I and class II types were taken from metadata supplied by the sample provider and were not determined by assay-based typing. A de-identified subject ID, COVID-19 status, age in years and sex were almost always included in the sample metadata. Results the study describes overall, beyond this receptor: Clinical and demographic metadata were provided uncurated, with the amount varying by source and participant.

This clone has a handful of counts. Its antigen is unknown. No base-level quality is on record; no much larger clone is a single base apart. The same CDR3 is also encoded by other DNA sequences in this sample. At one collaborating source in Seattle, patients were enrolled during active infection and were followed longitudinally through the course of disease. Each collaborating institution followed its own protocols to collect whole blood in K2EDTA tubes. For TCRbeta analysis, collaborator samples were shipped as frozen whole blood, as isolated PBMCs, or as DNA extracted from either sample type. The immunoSEQ Assay, a bias-controlled multiplex PCR, was used to amplify TCRbeta CDR3 regions from genomic DNA. The study's processing was this. Nucleated cell counts per sample were estimated from amplification of reference gene primers within the assay. To quantify the absolute abundance of each unique TCRbeta CDR3 rearrangement, sequence reads were collapsed and filtered. For each sample, productive Simpson clonality was calculated as the square root of Simpson's diversity index over productive rearrangements. The table was pulled from immuneACCESS by TCRdb, which kept in-frame rearrangements only. Such tables lose some clones; where checked, under half of the loss comes from unresolved V genes, and the rest has no known cause. V, J and clone size derive from that table, while D and trimming were established from the DNA sequence. This sample lists a few hundred thousand clones; approximately 92% were detected once. Jointly, the top ten make up 6.5% to 8% of the sample.

Sequencing was carried out using peripheral blood. The receptor's source is a woman aged 30 to 39 with COVID-19, enrolled during active disease.

The nucleotide sequence is TGTGCCTGGAGTCAGGGGATTGAAGCTTTCTTT. This translates into CAWSQGIEAFF. This receptor chain uses TRBV30 and TRBJ1-1; tentative D gene TRBD1, with 6 bases matching. CDR1 is given as GTSNPN and CDR2 as SVGIG, both from the germline V gene (reference sequence). V sheds 2 bases and J sheds 7 bases, leaving 8 bases between their ends. The CDR3 has 11 amino acids, counting the end cysteine and phenylalanine. CDR3 DNA only is kept here, 33 bases in frame from base 1.